What follows are 30 T cell receptor beta chains derived from one specimen sequenced in a study of cytomegalovirus exposure and HLA in healthy donors. Primers included in the PCR were 60 Vbeta and 13 Jbeta primers. Sequencing used immunoSEQ multiplex PCR; TCRdb keeps in-frame clones, though not all of them. This sample has tens of thousands of clones; around 79% occur once, and the top ten carry roughly 4.2%. The sample comprised PBMCs. Every receptor here comes from a middle-aged woman in good health and CMV-seropositive.

This chain connects TRBV11-2 to TRBJ2-7; TRBD1 matches at 10 bases. V dropped 5 bases and J dropped 4; count of bases not matched to a gene: 8. The germline V gene has CDR1 SGHAT and CDR2 FQNNGV. The length of the CDR3 is 15 residues. CDR3 residues: CASSPRDRGYYEQYF. In nucleotides, the CDR3 is TGTGCCAGCAGCCCTCGGGACAGGGGTTATTACGAGCAGTACTTC. Filled out from reference TRBV11-2 and TRBJ2-7, the complete variable domain reads EAGVAQSPRYKIIEKRQSVAFWCNPISGHATLYWYQQILGQGPKLLIQFQNNGVVDDSQLPKDRFSAERLKGVDSTLKIQPAKLEDSAVYLCASSPRDRGYYEQYFGPGTRLTVT.

This clone was observed a handful of times. The V and J genes are TRBV19 and TRBJ2-5; the D is unclear. This CDR3 has 13 amino acids. CDR1 LNHDA and CDR2 SQIVND come from the germline V gene (reference sequence). V dropped 5 bases and J dropped 7 bases, with 14 bases sitting between them. The CDR3 is CASSSVDSGTQYF. Here the CDR3 DNA reads TGTGCCAGTAGTTCAGTTGATTCGGGGACCCAGTACTTC.

The chain joins TRBV18 to TRBJ1-1, with D maybe TRBD1 (6 bases). The V gene lost 0 bases and the J gene lost 7 bases, with 15 bases spanning the gap. Germline V CDR1 and CDR2: KGHSH, LQKENI. The CDR3 loop spans 15 amino acids. CDR3 in amino acids: CASSPPTGSSGEAFF. The CDR3 coding sequence is TGTGCCAGCTCACCACCTACAGGGAGTTCTGGTGAAGCTTTCTTT.

The chain joins TRBV6-5 to TRBJ2-3, with 10 bases that match TRBD2. This CDR3 region has 16 residues. With 0 bases clipped from V and 4 bases from J, the junction kept 4 bases outside the gene matches. Looked up from germline, CDR1 is MNHEY and CDR2 is SVGAGI. As DNA, the CDR3 is TGTGCCAGCAGTTACTCTACTAGCGGGAAGTCAGATACGCAGTATTTT. It specifies CASSYSTSGKSDTQYF.

This rearrangement joins TRBV7-2 to TRBJ2-5; maybe TRBD1 (6 bases). V lost 1 base and J 2 bases, leaving 11 bases between the germline ends. Looked up from germline, CDR1 is SGHTA and CDR2 is FQGNSA. The CDR3 runs 15 residues. The CDR3 nucleotides read TGTGCCAGCAGCTTAGAGCGTAGGGGGCAAGAGACCCAGTACTTC. It translates to CASSLERRGQETQYF.

This chain uses TRBV29-1 with TRBJ1-2; no definite D call. The CDR3 covers 13 residues. Germline V gene sequence: CDR1 SQVTM, CDR2 ANQGSEA. V was trimmed by 1 base and J by 4 bases, leaving 10 bases between them. The CDR3 coding sequence is TGCAGCGTTGAAGTTTCGACATTCTATGGCTACACCTTC. Translated: CSVEVSTFYGYTF.

The rearrangement links TRBV7-2 to TRBJ2-2; no clear D gene. With 5 bases removed from V and 5 bases from J, the gap between germline ends came to 9 bases. Germline V gene sequence: CDR1 SGHTA, CDR2 FQGNSA. The CDR3 spans 13 residues. The CDR3 DNA sequence: TGTGCCAGCAGCAATCTATGGACCGGGGAGCTGTTTTTT. Translation gives CASSNLWTGELFF.

The chain uses TRBV11-1 and TRBJ1-2, with D maybe TRBD1 (6 bases). CDR1 SGHAT and CDR2 FQDESV come from the germline V gene (reference sequence). This CDR3 comprises 11 residues. Deletions cut 5 bases from V and 13 bases from J, with 14 bases between. DNA of the CDR3: TGTGCCAGCAGCGAGGACAGTCGTCGCACCTTC. It translates to CASSEDSRRTF.

The chain couples TRBV5-1 to TRBJ2-1, with 8 bases that match TRBD2. Trimming cost V 0 bases and J 7 bases; bases outside gene matches: 6. CDR1 and CDR2 from the germline V gene are SGHRS and YFSETQ. The CDR3 covers 15 residues. CDR3 in amino acids: CASSLGGTSGNEQFF. The CDR3 coding sequence is TGCGCCAGCAGCTTGGGCGGGACTAGTGGAAATGAGCAGTTCTTC.

The chain is built from TRBV18 and TRBJ2-7, with 7 bases fitting TRBD1. CDR1 and CDR2 (germline): KGHSH, LQKENI. The CDR3 contains 15 residues. The J segment lost 0 bases and the V segment lost 3 bases, leaving 5 bases of the junction unmatched. CDR3: CASSPTGRSSYEQYF. CDR3 sequence (DNA): TGTGCCAGCTCACCGACAGGGCGAAGCTCCTACGAGCAGTACTTC. The whole variable domain, filled in from reference TRBV18 and TRBJ2-7, reads NAGVMQNPRHLVRRRGQEARLRCSPMKGHSHVYWYRQLPEEGLKFMVYLQKENIIDESGMPKERFSAEFPKEGPSILRIQQVVRGDSAAYFCASSPTGRSSYEQYFGPGTRLTVT.

This chain uses TRBV19 with TRBJ2-3; tentative D call: TRBD2 (6 bases). CDR1 is LNHDA and CDR2 is SQIVND in the germline V gene (reference sequence). The CDR3 sequence is 16 residues long. V was shortened by 5 bases and J by 10 bases, with 25 bases between the two germline ends. CDR3 loop: CASSPPVGREGKSQYF. The CDR3 DNA reads as TGTGCCAGTAGTCCCCCCGTGGGGCGGGAAGGGAAATCGCAGTATTTT.

This clone was counted a few times. V is TRBV7-8 and J is TRBJ2-1, with 10 bases aligning to TRBD2. J was trimmed by 2 bases and V by 5 bases; bases with no gene match: 6. The CDR3 loop spans 16 amino acids. CDR1 is SGHVS and CDR2 is FQNEAQ in the germline V gene. CDR3 loop: CASSPNSGRAYNEQFF. CDR3 sequence (DNA): TGTGCCAGCAGCCCTAACAGCGGGAGGGCCTACAATGAGCAGTTCTTC.

This clone was observed a few times. J is TRBJ2-2 and V is TRBV6-1; no clear D. CDR1 is MNHNS and CDR2 is SASEGT in the germline V gene. The CDR3 runs to 11 residues. V lost 8 bases and J 6 bases, leaving 7 bases between the germline ends. CDR3 residues: CASRYPGELFF. The DNA for the CDR3 is TGTGCCAGCCGGTATCCCGGGGAGCTGTTTTTT.

The rearrangement links TRBV5-1 to TRBJ2-7, with D unresolved. The CDR3 is 15 residues long. V dropped 4 bases and J dropped 2 bases, with 16 bases sitting between them. CDR1 SGHRS and CDR2 YFSETQ come from the germline V gene. The CDR3 reads CASSPADWRAYEQYF. CDR3 in DNA: TGCGCCAGCAGCCCGGCCGACTGGCGCGCCTACGAGCAGTACTTC.

This chain joins TRBV18 and TRBJ2-2, with 13 nucleotides matching TRBD2. The germline CDR1 and CDR2 sequences are KGHSH and LQKENI. J gave up 3 bases and V 3 bases, and 7 bases lay outside the gene matches. The length of the CDR3 is 18 residues. The CDR3 sequence: CASSPVGLAGSHTGELFF. The DNA for the CDR3 is TGTGCCAGCTCACCCGTGGGACTAGCGGGATCCCACACCGGGGAGCTGTTTTTT.

This chain joins TRBV7-2 and TRBJ2-7; 7 bases fit TRBD2. With V trimmed by 1 base and J by 7 bases, 7 bases remained unmatched. Germline loops: CDR1 SGHTA, CDR2 FQGNSA. The CDR3 totals 14 residues. The CDR3 DNA reads TGTGCCAGCAGCTTAGGTAGCGGGTCCGGGGAGCAGTACTTC. It translates to CASSLGSGSGEQYF.

The table lists this clone with a count of one. The chain joins TRBV15 to TRBJ2-7; D remains ambiguous. This CDR3 has 14 amino acids. Trimming shortened V by 0 bases and J by 1 base, and 7 bases separated the two germline ends. In germline, CDR1 is LNHNV, CDR2 YYDKDF (reference sequence). This CDR3 reads CATSRDLASYEQYF. For the CDR3, the DNA is TGTGCCACCAGCAGAGATTTGGCTTCCTACGAGCAGTACTTC. Based on the CDR3 plus reference TRBV15 and TRBJ2-7, the full variable domain is DAMVIQNPRYQVTQFGKPVTLSCSQTLNHNVMYWYQQKSSQAPKLLFHYYDKDFNNEADTPDNFQSRRPNTSFCFLDIRSPGLGDTAMYLCATSRDLASYEQYFGPGTRLTVT.

The chain joins TRBV7-8 to TRBJ2-1; 12 bases are a match to TRBD2. This CDR3 spans 16 amino acids. J was trimmed by 4 bases and V by 5 bases; bases with no gene match: 6. Germline V gene sequence: CDR1 SGHVS, CDR2 FQNEAQ. CDR3 in DNA: TGTGCCAGCAGCCCCAGACTAGCGGGGGCATACAATGAGCAGTTCTTC. Encoded protein: CASSPRLAGAYNEQFF. Full variable domain (outside the CDR3, taken from reference TRBV7-8 and TRBJ2-1): GAGVSQSPRYKVAKRGQDVALRCDPISGHVSLFWYQQALGQGPEFLTYFQNEAQLDKSGLPSDRFFAERPEGSVSTLKIQRTQQEDSAVYLCASSPRLAGAYNEQFFGPGTRLTVL.

This clone was observed a single time. The rearrangement joins TRBV6-1 to TRBJ2-2, with TRBD2 as a possible D gene (7 bases). V lost 10 bases and J lost 0, with 12 bases in between. Germline lookup yields CDR1 MNHNS and CDR2 SASEGT. CDR3 length: 14 residues. For the CDR3, the DNA is TGTGCCAACCCCGGGGGGCCGAACACCGGGGAGCTGTTTTTT. Encoded protein: CANPGGPNTGELFF.

The genes are TRBV29-1 and TRBJ2-3; D gene unclear. V gave up 7 bases and J gave up 4 bases, with 12 bases separating them. Germline V gene lookup returns CDR1 SQVTM and CDR2 ANQGSEA. The CDR3 totals 12 residues. CDR3 in DNA: TGCAGCGACTACTCTTCGGCAGATACGCAGTATTTT. Its protein is CSDYSSADTQYF.

This sequence joins TRBV5-1 and TRBJ2-3; TRBD2 matches 10 bases. V was clipped by 1 base and J by 10 bases; unmatched bases: 6. Germline CDR1 SGHRS, CDR2 YFSETQ. The CDR3 contains 14 residues. In DNA, the CDR3 is TGCGCCAGCAGCTTGAGGCTAGCGGGAGCCCCGCAGTATTTT. Residues: CASSLRLAGAPQYF.

This clone was counted a single time. The chain is built from TRBV6-6 and TRBJ1-2; TRBD1 is a possible D gene (5 bases). Trimming cost V 6 bases and J 4 bases, with 12 bases left between them. CDR1 and CDR2 (germline): MNHNY, SVGAGI (reference sequence). This CDR3 is built from 13 residues. The CDR3 loop reads CASSSDSRYGYTF. CDR3 sequence (DNA): TGTGCCAGCAGCTCAGACAGCCGCTATGGCTACACCTTC.

A note on this clone: The sample holds other DNA sequences that translate to the same CDR3. V and J are TRBV11-3 and TRBJ2-3; 7 nucleotides match TRBD2. The CDR3 contains 15 residues. Per germline, CDR1 SGHNT and CDR2 YENEEA. J gave up 2 bases and V 5 bases, and 7 bases lay outside the gene matches. CDR3 DNA: TGTGCCAGCAGCCCCGGCGGGGGATCCACAGATACGCAGTATTTT. Protein: CASSPGGGSTDTQYF.

The CDR3 DNA reads TGTGCCAGCAGCTCCGGACAGGGTTTCTACAATGAGCAGTTCTTC. It translates to CASSSGQGFYNEQFF. This chain links TRBV7-3 with TRBJ2-1; 8 positions agree with TRBD1. J gave up 3 bases and V 4 bases, and 5 bases lay outside the gene matches. Germline V gene sequence: CDR1 SGHTA, CDR2 FQGTGA. The CDR3 runs to 15 residues.

The rearrangement links TRBV19 to TRBJ2-1, with 9 bases identical to TRBD1. CDR1 and CDR2 from the germline V gene are LNHDA and SQIVND (reference sequence). Losses at the gene ends were 8 bases for V and 8 bases for J; bases not matched to a gene: 10. The CDR3 contains 14 residues. CDR3 nucleotides: TGTGCCAGTCTCCGGACAGGGGTCGAGGATGAGCAGTTCTTC. Translating gives CASLRTGVEDEQFF.

The rearrangement uses TRBV15 and TRBJ2-3; D possibly corresponds to TRBD2 (5 bases). This CDR3 contains 14 residues. Germline loops: CDR1 LNHNV, CDR2 YYDKDF (reference sequence). V dropped 5 bases and J dropped 5 bases, with 14 bases sitting between them. The CDR3, as DNA: TGTGCCACCAGCCGACCCAATCGGGAAGATACGCAGTATTTT. The encoded protein is CATSRPNREDTQYF.

This clone was counted between two and nine times. The chain carries TRBV5-1 and TRBJ2-5; 9 nucleotides line up with TRBD2. This CDR3 has 18 residues. Germline V gene lookup returns CDR1 SGHRS and CDR2 YFSETQ. V lost 2 bases and J lost 4; bases outside the gene matches: 15. This chain's CDR3 is CASSLGSSGALEGETQYF. The CDR3 nucleotides read TGCGCCAGCAGCTTAGGGTCTAGCGGGGCCTTGGAGGGAGAGACCCAGTACTTC.

The rearrangement joins TRBV30 to TRBJ2-6; 8 nucleotides agree with TRBD1. Germline V lookup: CDR1 GTSNPN, CDR2 SVGIG (reference sequence). This CDR3 has 15 residues. J gave up 2 bases and V 1 base, and 1 base lay outside the gene matches. CDR3 protein: CAWSGTGTGANVLTF. The CDR3 bases are TGTGCCTGGAGTGGGACAGGGACTGGGGCCAACGTCCTGACTTTC.

The rearrangement links TRBV6-6 to TRBJ2-7; 8 bases map to TRBD2. The CDR3 has 14 amino acids. V lost 2 bases to trimming and J lost 4 bases; unmatched junction nucleotides: 4. Germline V gene data show CDR1 as MNHNY and CDR2 as SVGAGI (reference sequence). The CDR3 region is CASSYRAGGYEQYF. As DNA, the CDR3 is TGTGCCAGCAGTTACCGGGCGGGAGGTTACGAGCAGTACTTC.

CDR3 sequence (DNA): TGCAGTGCTAAACTCTATGATACGCAGTATTTT. Its protein product is CSAKLYDTQYF. V is TRBV20-1 and J is TRBJ2-3; D not certain. The CDR3 contains 11 residues. Per germline, CDR1 DFQATT and CDR2 SNEGSKA (reference sequence). V was cut by 4 bases and J by 6 bases, with 8 bases left in between.